The source of this T cell receptor beta chain is a study of beta chain features in type 1 diabetes. Investigators reverse transcribed all isolated RNA, so they sequenced expressed TCRB transcripts. Profiling relied on immunoSEQ multiplex PCR, and the TCRdb table lists in-frame clones only, not all of them. This sample has 200,000 to 250,000 clones, with about a tenth found just once. Germline V gene data show CDR1 as GTSNPN and CDR2 as SVGIG (reference sequence). V dropped 0 bases and J dropped 1 base, with 8 bases sitting between them. The CDR3 is made up of 14 amino acids. Only a few counts were recorded for this clone.

The chain uses TRBV30 and TRBJ2-3; D is possibly TRBD1 (5 bases). The sequence derives from a man between 18 and 35 years old in good health. The sample taken for sequencing was central memory CD4+ T cells from blood. Here the CDR3 DNA reads TGTGCCTGGAGTGTAAGGGGTGGCACAGATACGCAGTATTTT. Translated: CAWSVRGGTDTQYF.